Listed below are T cell receptor beta chains from one sample, sequenced in a study of T cell changes during pregnancy in multiple sclerosis. Method: immunoSEQ multiplex PCR; TCRdb's copy keeps in-frame clones and lacks some. Here the sample spans under 130,000 clones, around 94% being singletons. Sample: peripheral blood, taken after pregnancy. These TCRs come from a female donor with multiple sclerosis, enrolled in a pregnancy study. Each CDR3 is given with its conserved first and last residue. D genes are given only for firm matches. A clone size is listed for some rows: how often the clone was seen (once, few, many), or a class if it is expanded.

d_call: -
v_call: TRBV5-1
j_call: TRBJ1-1
clone_size: -
cdr3_aa: CASSLDRVRTEAFF
cdr3_nt: TGCGCCAGCAGCTTGGACAGGGTGAGAACTGAAGCTTTCTTT

d_call: TRBD1
v_call: TRBV11-3
j_call: TRBJ1-1
clone_size: -
cdr3_aa: CASSQTGAHTEAFF
cdr3_nt: TGTGCCAGCAGCCAGACAGGGGCGCACACTGAAGCTTTCTTT

d_call: -
v_call: TRBV4-2
j_call: TRBJ2-2
clone_size: -
cdr3_aa: CASSQPLTGELFF
cdr3_nt: TGTGCCAGCAGCCAACCTCTAACCGGGGAGCTGTTTTTT

d_call: TRBD1
v_call: TRBV28
j_call: TRBJ2-3
clone_size: -
cdr3_aa: CASPPPGQGSTDTQYF
cdr3_nt: TGTGCCAGCCCACCTCCGGGACAGGGTTCCACAGATACGCAGTATTTT

d_call: -
v_call: TRBV18
j_call: TRBJ2-5
clone_size: once
cdr3_aa: CASSSTTETQYF
cdr3_nt: TGTGCCAGCTCATCAACTACGGAGACCCAGTACTTC

d_call: TRBD1
v_call: TRBV10-3
j_call: TRBJ2-7
clone_size: -
cdr3_aa: CAISVFVGTGPYEQYF
cdr3_nt: TGTGCCATCAGTGTATTTGTTGGGACAGGGCCCTACGAGCAGTACTTC

d_call: -
v_call: TRBV27
j_call: TRBJ2-5
clone_size: -
cdr3_aa: CASSLLASQETQYF
cdr3_nt: TGTGCCAGCAGTTTATTGGCCAGCCAAGAGACCCAGTACTTC

d_call: -
v_call: TRBV6-5
j_call: TRBJ1-5
clone_size: -
cdr3_aa: CASSYGTRQPQHF
cdr3_nt: TGTGCCAGCAGTTACGGGACAAGGCAGCCCCAGCATTTT

d_call: TRBD2
v_call: TRBV7-2
j_call: TRBJ2-3
clone_size: -
cdr3_aa: CASRPGTSGVDTQYF
cdr3_nt: TGTGCCAGCAGGCCCGGGACTAGCGGGGTAGATACGCAGTATTTT

d_call: TRBD2
v_call: TRBV7-8
j_call: TRBJ2-1
clone_size: -
cdr3_aa: CASSLRTSGGPNEQFF
cdr3_nt: TGTGCCAGCAGCCTACGGACTAGCGGGGGCCCTAATGAGCAGTTCTTC

d_call: TRBD2
v_call: TRBV7-9
j_call: TRBJ2-1
clone_size: -
cdr3_aa: CASSPPSGRLDEQFF
cdr3_nt: TGTGCCAGCAGCCCTCCTAGCGGGAGACTGGATGAGCAGTTCTTC

d_call: -
v_call: TRBV27
j_call: TRBJ1-2
clone_size: -
cdr3_aa: CASSLREGYGYTF
cdr3_nt: TGTGCCAGCAGTTTAAGGGAGGGGTATGGCTACACCTTC

d_call: TRBD2
v_call: TRBV27
j_call: TRBJ2-1
clone_size: -
cdr3_aa: CASRQGGSYNEQFF
cdr3_nt: TGTGCCAGCAGGCAGGGAGGGTCCTACAATGAGCAGTTCTTC

d_call: TRBD1
v_call: TRBV4-3
j_call: TRBJ2-1
clone_size: -
cdr3_aa: CASSQGTGGNEQFF
cdr3_nt: TGCGCCAGCAGCCAGGGGACAGGGGGAAATGAGCAGTTCTTC

d_call: -
v_call: TRBV30
j_call: TRBJ2-3
clone_size: -
cdr3_aa: CAWSEGRRSTDTQYF
cdr3_nt: TGTGCCTGGAGCGAAGGGAGGAGAAGCACAGATACGCAGTATTTT

d_call: -
v_call: TRBV21-1
j_call: TRBJ2-7
clone_size: -
cdr3_aa: CASSKGDGQSDMSYEQYF
cdr3_nt: TGTGCCAGCAGCAAAGGGGACGGACAGTCGGACATGTCCTACGAGCAGTACTTC

d_call: TRBD1
v_call: TRBV19
j_call: TRBJ2-2
clone_size: -
cdr3_aa: CASSGRGLDTGELFF
cdr3_nt: TGTGCCAGTAGCGGCAGGGGGCTTGACACCGGGGAGCTGTTTTTT

d_call: -
v_call: TRBV7-9
j_call: TRBJ2-7
clone_size: -
cdr3_aa: CASSRQVYEQYF
cdr3_nt: TGTGCCAGCAGCAGACAGGTCTACGAGCAGTACTTC

d_call: TRBD1
v_call: TRBV19
j_call: TRBJ1-2
clone_size: -
cdr3_aa: CASNGQGNYYGYTF
cdr3_nt: TGTGCCAGTAATGGACAGGGGAATTACTATGGCTACACCTTC

d_call: TRBD1
v_call: TRBV10-3
j_call: TRBJ1-2
clone_size: -
cdr3_aa: CAIRGDRGIYGYTF
cdr3_nt: TGTGCCATCAGGGGGGACAGGGGTATCTATGGCTACACCTTC

d_call: TRBD1
v_call: TRBV15
j_call: TRBJ1-2
clone_size: -
cdr3_aa: CAAGTGETNYGYTF
cdr3_nt: TGTGCCGCCGGGACAGGGGAAACTAACTATGGCTACACCTTC

d_call: TRBD2
v_call: TRBV7-9
j_call: TRBJ2-1
clone_size: -
cdr3_aa: CSGTTLPPNEQFF
cdr3_nt: TGCTCCGGGACTACCCTACCCCCCAATGAGCAGTTCTTC

d_call: TRBD1
v_call: TRBV19
j_call: TRBJ1-2
clone_size: once
cdr3_aa: CASRPSGDRGPGGYTF
cdr3_nt: TGTGCCAGTAGGCCTTCAGGGGACAGGGGGCCAGGAGGCTACACCTTC

d_call: -
v_call: TRBV21-1
j_call: TRBJ2-7
clone_size: -
cdr3_aa: CASSKASGTGFPYEQYF
cdr3_nt: TGTGCCAGCAGCAAAGCCTCCGGGACAGGGTTCCCCTACGAGCAGTACTTC

d_call: TRBD2
v_call: TRBV9
j_call: TRBJ2-1
clone_size: -
cdr3_aa: CASSSTASGGINEQFF
cdr3_nt: TGTGCCAGCAGCTCCACTGCAAGCGGGGGGATCAATGAGCAGTTCTTC

d_call: TRBD2
v_call: TRBV5-1
j_call: TRBJ2-1
clone_size: -
cdr3_aa: CASSYPTSGANNEQFF
cdr3_nt: TGCGCCAGCAGCTACCCGACTAGCGGAGCTAACAATGAGCAGTTCTTC

d_call: TRBD2
v_call: TRBV20-1
j_call: TRBJ2-1
clone_size: -
cdr3_aa: CSAPSGNEQFF
cdr3_nt: TGCAGTGCTCCTAGCGGGAATGAGCAGTTCTTC

d_call: TRBD2
v_call: TRBV9
j_call: TRBJ2-2
clone_size: -
cdr3_aa: CASSVASGGLRTGELFF
cdr3_nt: TGTGCCAGCAGCGTAGCTAGCGGGGGGCTTCGGACCGGGGAGCTGTTTTTT

d_call: TRBD1
v_call: TRBV4-2
j_call: TRBJ2-7
clone_size: -
cdr3_aa: CASGRQGYEQYF
cdr3_nt: TGTGCCAGCGGCAGACAGGGGTACGAGCAGTACTTC

d_call: -
v_call: TRBV29-1
j_call: TRBJ1-4
clone_size: -
cdr3_aa: CSVVGVGEKLFF
cdr3_nt: TGCAGCGTTGTGGGCGTGGGTGAAAAACTGTTTTTT

d_call: -
v_call: TRBV12-5
j_call: TRBJ1-1
clone_size: -
cdr3_aa: CASVGPGTEAFF
cdr3_nt: TGTGCTAGTGTTGGGCCCGGCACTGAAGCTTTCTTT

d_call: TRBD1
v_call: TRBV7-9
j_call: TRBJ2-6
clone_size: -
cdr3_aa: CASSFRPGQGHSGANVLTF
cdr3_nt: TGTGCCAGCAGCTTTAGACCGGGACAGGGGCACTCTGGGGCCAACGTCCTGACTTTC

d_call: TRBD2
v_call: TRBV5-1
j_call: TRBJ2-5
clone_size: -
cdr3_aa: CASSLPQADLAGKETQYF
cdr3_nt: TGCGCCAGCAGCTTGCCCCAAGCCGACCTAGCGGGGAAAGAGACCCAGTACTTC

d_call: -
v_call: TRBV27
j_call: TRBJ2-5
clone_size: -
cdr3_aa: CASSLVGQLQETQYF
cdr3_nt: TGTGCCAGCAGTTTAGTGGGACAACTCCAAGAGACCCAGTACTTC

d_call: TRBD1
v_call: TRBV5-4
j_call: TRBJ2-3
clone_size: -
cdr3_aa: CASSLGTGTDTQYF
cdr3_nt: TGTGCCAGCAGCTTGGGGACAGGGACAGATACGCAGTATTTT

d_call: TRBD1
v_call: TRBV6-5
j_call: TRBJ2-7
clone_size: -
cdr3_aa: CASSYWGQGPYEQYF
cdr3_nt: TGTGCCAGCAGTTACTGGGGACAGGGGCCCTACGAGCAGTACTTC

d_call: -
v_call: TRBV9
j_call: TRBJ2-2
clone_size: -
cdr3_aa: CASSVDGGGTGELFF
cdr3_nt: TGTGCCAGCAGCGTAGACGGGGGTGGCACCGGGGAGCTGTTTTTT

d_call: TRBD1
v_call: TRBV30
j_call: TRBJ1-1
clone_size: -
cdr3_aa: CAWSAPASYRGVNTEAFF
cdr3_nt: TGTGCCTGGAGTGCCCCAGCTTCCTACAGGGGGGTGAACACTGAAGCTTTCTTT

d_call: TRBD2
v_call: TRBV7-2
j_call: TRBJ2-7
clone_size: -
cdr3_aa: CASSRTSGANYEQYF
cdr3_nt: TGTGCCAGCAGCAGAACTAGCGGGGCTAATTACGAGCAGTACTTC

d_call: -
v_call: TRBV5-1
j_call: TRBJ1-2
clone_size: -
cdr3_aa: CASSLSGNYGYTF
cdr3_nt: TGCGCCAGCAGCTTGTCGGGTAACTATGGCTACACCTTC

d_call: -
v_call: TRBV5-1
j_call: TRBJ2-1
clone_size: once
cdr3_aa: CASSLEVGEQFF
cdr3_nt: TGCGCCAGCAGCCTGGAAGTCGGGGAGCAGTTCTTC

d_call: TRBD2
v_call: TRBV13
j_call: TRBJ2-3
clone_size: -
cdr3_aa: CASSRGDRTDTQYF
cdr3_nt: TGTGCCAGCAGCCGGGGGGACCGCACAGATACGCAGTATTTT

d_call: TRBD1
v_call: TRBV19
j_call: TRBJ1-2
clone_size: -
cdr3_aa: CASLELAGGPNYGYTF
cdr3_nt: TGTGCCAGTCTTGAGTTGGCAGGGGGACCTAACTATGGCTACACCTTC

d_call: -
v_call: TRBV28
j_call: TRBJ2-1
clone_size: -
cdr3_aa: CASSLGAEPYNEQFF
cdr3_nt: TGTGCCAGCAGTTTAGGAGCGGAGCCTTACAATGAGCAGTTCTTC

d_call: -
v_call: TRBV27
j_call: TRBJ1-2
clone_size: -
cdr3_aa: CASSRRTDYGYTF
cdr3_nt: TGTGCCAGCAGCCGGAGGACAGACTATGGCTACACCTTC

d_call: -
v_call: TRBV28
j_call: TRBJ1-2
clone_size: -
cdr3_aa: CASSHRETLPYGYTF
cdr3_nt: TGTGCCAGCAGTCACAGGGAGACCCTACCCTATGGCTACACCTTC

d_call: -
v_call: TRBV6-7
j_call: TRBJ2-7
clone_size: few
cdr3_aa: CAPDREQEYYEQYF
cdr3_nt: TGTGCCCCCGACCGGGAGCAAGAGTACTACGAGCAGTACTTC

d_call: -
v_call: TRBV9
j_call: TRBJ2-3
clone_size: -
cdr3_aa: CASSVSGIGGASTDTQYF
cdr3_nt: TGTGCCAGCAGCGTATCCGGGATAGGAGGGGCAAGCACAGATACGCAGTATTTT

d_call: -
v_call: TRBV5-1
j_call: TRBJ1-2
clone_size: -
cdr3_aa: CASSLGQQYGYTF
cdr3_nt: TGCGCCAGCAGCCTCGGACAGCAGTATGGCTACACCTTC